This T cell receptor (beta chain) was recorded in a study of OX40 agonist ivuxolimab in advanced cancers. Profiling relied on immunoSEQ multiplex PCR, and the TCRdb table lists in-frame clones only, not all of them. The sample lists roughly 66,000 clones, over 80% seen once, with about 2.5% in the top ten. CDR1 and CDR2 (germline): SGHTA, FQGNSA. The V gene end was trimmed by 5 bases and the J gene end by 5 bases; junction bases not matched to a gene: 7. This CDR3 is 16 amino acids long. The chain recombines TRBV7-2 with TRBJ2-2; TRBD2 matches 11 bases. The input for sequencing was CD4+ or CD8+ T cells sorted from blood, taken in a trial of the OX40 agonist ivuxolimab. The receptor was derived from an adult with an advanced solid tumor such as melanoma, head and neck, liver or kidney cancer. CDR3 sequence reads: CASSHTSGSRTGELFF. The CDR3 DNA reads TGTGCCAGCAGCCATACTAGCGGGAGCAGAACCGGGGAGCTGTTTTTT.